This T cell receptor beta chain was captured in a study of cytomegalovirus exposure and HLA in healthy donors. In regard to this clone: What it binds is unknown.

The V segment lost 6 bases and the J segment 5 bases; nucleotides outside the gene matches: 5. The CDR3 extends over 13 amino acids. Germline CDR1 SNHLY, CDR2 FYNNEI. Donors in the study were healthy people who gave bone marrow. Study outcomes and limitations: Cytomegalovirus association was assigned to approximately 160 TCR beta chains. Presence/absence analyses treated sequencing depth as roughly uniform across donors.

60 Vbeta and 13 Jbeta primers were used in PCR. Some clones are missing from TCRdb's copy, which holds only in-frame ones; the method was immunoSEQ multiplex PCR. The sample includes over 150,000 clones, approximately 80% seen only once; the top ten take roughly 13%. Sample: PBMCs. This chain joins TRBV2 and TRBJ2-7; 9 bases fit TRBD1. The clonotype was recovered from a woman aged 50 to 60 in good health and CMV-seronegative. CDR3 in amino acids: CASRGTGTHEQYF. DNA of the CDR3: TGTGCCAGCAGGGGGACAGGGACCCACGAGCAGTACTTC.